Following are 2 T cell receptor beta chains from one sample sequenced in a study of post-analysis software for immune sequencing data. cDNA libraries for TCR beta contained unique molecular identifiers. Using its own MiXCR run on the PCR reads, TCRdb lists one record per CDR3 protein. The table has 600,000 to 700,000 distinct CDR3 sequences, approximately 60% seen once. No antigen has been identified for these receptors. Findings and caveats of the study: Patients showed TRBV5-6, TRBV5-1 and TRBV20-1 among five TRBV segments more frequent than in controls.

Sequenced: blood. The origin of the receptors is a girl aged 2 to 10 with multiple sclerosis.

The V gene is TRBV11-1, the J gene TRBJ2-1, with D possibly matching TRBD2 (6 bases). Trimming cost V 6 bases and J 9 bases, with 15 bases left between them. Germline V gene lookup returns CDR1 SGHAT and CDR2 FQDESV (reference sequence). This CDR3 comprises 13 residues. The CDR3 region has the DNA TGTGCCAGCAGTCGATGGGGAGGCGTTGAGCAGTTCTTC. It translates to CASSRWGGVEQFF.

V and J are TRBV5-1 and TRBJ1-4; 10 bases agree with TRBD1. CDR3 size: 14 residues. CDR1 SGHRS and CDR2 YFSETQ come from the germline V gene. V was clipped by 3 bases and J by 11 bases; unmatched bases: 7. This CDR3 reads CASSSLTGGEKLFF. CDR3 nucleotide sequence: TGCGCCAGCAGCTCACTGACAGGGGGCGAGAAACTGTTTTTT.